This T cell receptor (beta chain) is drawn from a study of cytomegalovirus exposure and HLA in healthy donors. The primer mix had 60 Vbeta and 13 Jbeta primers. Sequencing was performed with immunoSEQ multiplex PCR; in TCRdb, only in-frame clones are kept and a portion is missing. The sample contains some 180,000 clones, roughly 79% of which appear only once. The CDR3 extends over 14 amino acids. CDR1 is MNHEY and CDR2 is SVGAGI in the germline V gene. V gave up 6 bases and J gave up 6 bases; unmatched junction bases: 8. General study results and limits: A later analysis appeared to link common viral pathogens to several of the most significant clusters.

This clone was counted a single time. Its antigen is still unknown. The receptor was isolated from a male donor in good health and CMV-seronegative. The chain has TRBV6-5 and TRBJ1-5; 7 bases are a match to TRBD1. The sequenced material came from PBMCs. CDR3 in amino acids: CASSQTGARQPQHF. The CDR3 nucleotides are TGTGCCAGCAGCCAAACAGGGGCGCGTCAGCCCCAGCATTTT.